This T cell receptor beta chain was sequenced in a study of blood T cell repertoires in COVID-19. After removal of 4 bases from V and 14 bases from J, the junction contained 7 bases not matched to a gene. The germline CDR1 and CDR2 sequences are LGHDT and YNNKEL (reference sequence). This CDR3 spans 11 amino acids. As handled by the study authors: From reference gene primer amplification, estimates of nucleated cell counts were derived. This table comes from immunoSEQ multiplex PCR, and its TCRdb copy is limited to in-frame clones, with some not included. Clone size and the V and J calls come from that table; the DNA yielded D and trimming. The sample shows 65,000 to 95,000 clones, about 88% of them seen only once.

The chain carries TRBV3-1 (or the pseudogene TRBV3-2) and TRBJ1-2; 7 bases map to TRBD1. The receptor was derived from a man in his sixties or seventies with active or convalescent COVID-19. The sequencing input was peripheral blood. The CDR3 protein is CASSPGTDVTF. CDR3 DNA: TGTGCCAGCAGCCCCGGGACAGACGTTACCTTC.